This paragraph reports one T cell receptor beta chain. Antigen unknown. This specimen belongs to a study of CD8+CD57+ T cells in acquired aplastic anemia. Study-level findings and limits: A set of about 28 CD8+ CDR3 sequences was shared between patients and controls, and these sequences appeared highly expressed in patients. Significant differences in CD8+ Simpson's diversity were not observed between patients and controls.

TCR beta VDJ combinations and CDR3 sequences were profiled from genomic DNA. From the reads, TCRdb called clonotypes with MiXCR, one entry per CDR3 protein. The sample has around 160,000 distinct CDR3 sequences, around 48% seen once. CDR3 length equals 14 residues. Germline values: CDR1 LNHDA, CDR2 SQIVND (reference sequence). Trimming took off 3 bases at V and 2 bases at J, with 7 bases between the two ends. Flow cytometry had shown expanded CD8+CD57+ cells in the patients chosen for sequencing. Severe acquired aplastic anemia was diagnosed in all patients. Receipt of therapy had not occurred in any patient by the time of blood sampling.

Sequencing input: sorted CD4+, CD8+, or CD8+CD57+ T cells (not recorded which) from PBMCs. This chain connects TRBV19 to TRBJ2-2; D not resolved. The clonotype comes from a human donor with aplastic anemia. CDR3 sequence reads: CASSIVRNTGELFF. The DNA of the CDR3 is TGTGCCAGTAGTATCGTTAGAAACACCGGGGAGCTGTTTTTT. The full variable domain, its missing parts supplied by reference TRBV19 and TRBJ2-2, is DGGITQSPKYLFRKEGQNVTLSCEQNLNHDAMYWYRQDPGQGLRLIYYSQIVNDFQKGDIAEGYSVSREKKESFPLTVTSAQKNPTAFYLCASSIVRNTGELFFGEGSRLTVL.